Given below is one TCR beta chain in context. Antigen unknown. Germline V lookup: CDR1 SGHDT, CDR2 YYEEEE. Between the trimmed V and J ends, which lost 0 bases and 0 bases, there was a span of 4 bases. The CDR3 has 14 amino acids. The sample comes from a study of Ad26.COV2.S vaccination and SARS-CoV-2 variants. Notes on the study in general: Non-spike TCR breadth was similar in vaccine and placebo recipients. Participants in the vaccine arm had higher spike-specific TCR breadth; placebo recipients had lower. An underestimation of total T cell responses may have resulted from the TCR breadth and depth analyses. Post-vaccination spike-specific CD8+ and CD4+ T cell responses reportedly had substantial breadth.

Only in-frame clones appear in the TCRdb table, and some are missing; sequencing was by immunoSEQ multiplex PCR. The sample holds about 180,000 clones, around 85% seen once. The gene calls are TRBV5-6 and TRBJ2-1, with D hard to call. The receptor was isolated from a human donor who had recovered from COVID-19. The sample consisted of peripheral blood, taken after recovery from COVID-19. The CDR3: CASSLAGSYNEQFF. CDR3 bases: TGTGCCAGCAGCTTGGCGGGCTCCTACAATGAGCAGTTCTTC.